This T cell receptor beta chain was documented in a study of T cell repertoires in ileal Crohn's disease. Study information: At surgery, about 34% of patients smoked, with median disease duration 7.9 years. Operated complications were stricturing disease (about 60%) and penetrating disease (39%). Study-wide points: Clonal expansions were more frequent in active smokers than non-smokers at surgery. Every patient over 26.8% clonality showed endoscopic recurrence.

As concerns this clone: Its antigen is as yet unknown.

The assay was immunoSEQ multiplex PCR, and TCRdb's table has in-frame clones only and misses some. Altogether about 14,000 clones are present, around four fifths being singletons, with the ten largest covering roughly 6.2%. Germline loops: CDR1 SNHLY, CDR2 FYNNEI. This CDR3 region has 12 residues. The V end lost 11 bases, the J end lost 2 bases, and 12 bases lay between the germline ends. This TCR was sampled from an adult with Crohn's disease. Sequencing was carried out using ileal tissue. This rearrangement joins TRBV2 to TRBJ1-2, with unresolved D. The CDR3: CARRESNYGYTF. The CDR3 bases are TGTGCCCGGAGGGAGTCGAACTATGGCTACACCTTC.